The present entry profiles one T cell receptor (beta chain) with its context. Antigen: not known. Expressed TCRB transcripts got sequenced, as all isolated RNA was reverse transcribed. TCRdb keeps only in-frame clones here, not all; method: immunoSEQ multiplex PCR. The sample lists 160,000 or so clones, 7% to 10% occurring once. V lost 6 bases and J 1 base, leaving 3 bases between the germline ends. Germline CDR1 and CDR2: DFQATT and SNEGSKA (reference sequence). This CDR3 has 11 amino acids. This specimen comes from a study of beta chain features in type 1 diabetes. Background on the study: Age, gender and cell yields were alike across patients and healthy donors. Study-level points and caveats: The naive, central memory and Treg TCRB repertoires of patients appeared to be more similar to one another than those of healthy donors.

V usage is TRBV20-1 and J usage is TRBJ1-4; no definite D call. The receptor comes from a woman between 18 and 30 years old in good health. Input material: central memory CD4+ T cells from blood. As DNA, the CDR3 is TGCAGTGCACTAACTAATGAAAAACTGTTTTTT. Translating it yields CSALTNEKLFF.